This T cell receptor beta chain was identified in a study of molecular identifiers for immune sequencing clone quantification. Study observations and caveats: Spiked Jurkat TCR RNA from one cell was reportedly detectable among around 960,000 naive cells.

It was with previously described methods and listed TCR primers that bulk TCR libraries were made. TCRdb processed the PCR reads anew with MiXCR; each CDR3 protein has one entry. The sample lists about half a million distinct CDR3 sequences, about a fifth occurring once. This clonotype turned up a few times. No antigen is known for it. Sorting was used to obtain naive CD8 T cells (CD8+CD4-CCR7+CD45RA+). The V gene end was trimmed by 2 bases and the J gene end by 4 bases; junction bases not matched to a gene: 5. This CDR3 region has 14 residues. This receptor was taken from a human donor in good health. Some libraries in this study had Jurkat cell RNA spiked in. Sequenced sample: naive CD8+ T cells from blood, with Jurkat cell RNA spiked in. The subset is: FACS-sorted CD8+CD4-CCR7+CD45RA+ naive T cells. V gene TRBV6-7 combines with J gene TRBJ2-7, with 7 bases lining up with TRBD2. TRBV6-7 is placed among ORFs of uncertain function. CDR3: CASSYGGRAYEQYF. In DNA, the CDR3 is TGTGCCAGCAGTTACGGCGGGAGAGCTTACGAGCAGTACTTC.